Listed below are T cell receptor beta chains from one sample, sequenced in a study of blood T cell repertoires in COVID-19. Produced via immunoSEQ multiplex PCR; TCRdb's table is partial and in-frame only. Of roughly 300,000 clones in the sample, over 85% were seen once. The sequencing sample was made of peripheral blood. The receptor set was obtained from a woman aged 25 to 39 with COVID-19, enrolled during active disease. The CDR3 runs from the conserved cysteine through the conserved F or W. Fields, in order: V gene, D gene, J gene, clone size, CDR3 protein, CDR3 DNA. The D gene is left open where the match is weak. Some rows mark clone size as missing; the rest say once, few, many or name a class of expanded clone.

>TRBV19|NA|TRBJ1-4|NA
CASKLTETNEKLFF
TGTGCCAGTAAACTGACAGAGACTAATGAAAAACTGTTTTTT
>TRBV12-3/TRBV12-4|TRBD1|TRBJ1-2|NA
CASIPADRGNTF
TGTGCCAGCATCCCGGCAGACAGGGGAAACACCTTC
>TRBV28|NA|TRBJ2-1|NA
CASSSLGHNSYNEQFF
TGTGCCAGCAGCTCCCTTGGGCATAACTCCTACAATGAGCAGTTCTTC
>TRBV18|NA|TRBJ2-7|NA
CASSPGGTLSYEQYF
TGTGCCAGCTCACCAGGAGGGACCCTCTCCTACGAGCAGTACTTC
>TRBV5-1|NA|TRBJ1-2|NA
CASSLGGGRPYGYTF
TGCGCCAGCAGCTTGGGAGGCGGCCGTCCCTATGGCTACACCTTC
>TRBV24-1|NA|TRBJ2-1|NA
CATSDGAGSSYNEQFF
TGTGCCACCAGTGATGGAGCCGGGAGCTCCTACAATGAGCAGTTCTTC
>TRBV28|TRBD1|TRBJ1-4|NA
CASSNPPGQVNEKLFF
TGTGCCAGCAGTAACCCACCAGGACAGGTTAATGAAAAACTGTTTTTT
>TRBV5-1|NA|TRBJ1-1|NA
CASKPSPGNTEAFF
TGCGCCAGCAAGCCCTCGCCGGGGAACACTGAAGCTTTCTTT
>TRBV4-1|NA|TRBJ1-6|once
CASSQGRFGDSPLHF
TGCGCCAGCAGCCAAGGGAGGTTTGGAGATTCACCCCTCCACTTT
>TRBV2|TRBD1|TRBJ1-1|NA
CASSYDRGREAFF
TGTGCCAGCAGTTACGACAGGGGCCGGGAAGCTTTCTTT
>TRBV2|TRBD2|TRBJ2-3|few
CASSGRGLAGPTDTQYF
TGTGCCAGCAGTGGGAGGGGACTAGCGGGGCCCACAGATACGCAGTATTTT
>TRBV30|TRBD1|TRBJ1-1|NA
CACRQGPLQIGFF
TGTGCCTGCCGACAGGGACCTCTACAAATCGGTTTCTTT
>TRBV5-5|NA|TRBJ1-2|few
CASSLGGIVKGYTF
TGTGCCAGCAGCTTGGGCGGCATCGTTAAAGGCTACACCTTC
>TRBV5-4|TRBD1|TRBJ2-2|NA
CASSPRQGGNTGELFF
TGTGCCAGCAGCCCGCGACAGGGTGGGAACACCGGGGAGCTGTTTTTT
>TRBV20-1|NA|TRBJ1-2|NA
CSARVRSGYTF
TGCAGTGCTAGGGTCCGGTCGGGCTACACCTTC
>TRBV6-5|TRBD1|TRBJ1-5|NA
CASSKRQGGDQPQHF
TGTGCCAGCAGTAAGAGACAGGGGGGGGATCAGCCCCAGCATTTT
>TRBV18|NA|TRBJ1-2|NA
CASSPKRQVDGYTF
TGTGCCAGCTCTCCGAAGAGACAGGTAGATGGCTACACCTTC
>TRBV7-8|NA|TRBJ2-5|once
CASSRPFGGETQYF
TGTGCCAGCAGCCGCCCTTTTGGCGGGGAGACCCAGTACTTC
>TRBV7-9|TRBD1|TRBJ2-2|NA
CASSEGQGPGELFF
TGTGCCAGCAGCGAGGGACAGGGTCCCGGGGAGCTGTTTTTT
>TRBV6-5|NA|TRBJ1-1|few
CASSPTAMNTEAFF
TGTGCCAGCAGTCCGACAGCTATGAACACTGAAGCTTTCTTT
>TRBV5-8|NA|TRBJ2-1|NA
CASSQRQGRGTNEQFF
TGTGCCAGCAGCCAGAGACAGGGGCGGGGGACAAATGAGCAGTTCTTC
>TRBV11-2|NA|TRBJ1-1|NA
CASSLGGGHPEAFF
TGTGCCAGCAGCTTAGGGGGAGGACACCCTGAAGCTTTCTTT
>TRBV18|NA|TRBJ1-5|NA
CASSLPGFNQPQHF
TGTGCCAGCTCCCTGCCGGGGTTCAATCAGCCCCAGCATTTT
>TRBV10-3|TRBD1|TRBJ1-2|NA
CAMRTGGGTGYGYTF
TGTGCCATGAGGACAGGGGGCGGTACGGGCTATGGCTACACCTTC
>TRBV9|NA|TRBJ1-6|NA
CASSVAPREPLHF
TGTGCCAGCAGCGTAGCCCCCCGAGAGCCCCTCCACTTT
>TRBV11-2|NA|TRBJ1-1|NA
CASSLDPSTEAFF
TGTGCCAGCAGCTTAGACCCGAGCACTGAAGCTTTCTTT
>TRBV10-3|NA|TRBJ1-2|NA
CAIRATSTNYGYTF
TGTGCCATCAGGGCCACAAGTACTAACTATGGCTACACCTTC
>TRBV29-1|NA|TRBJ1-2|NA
CSVSGMDYGYTF
TGCAGCGTTTCGGGGATGGACTATGGCTACACCTTC
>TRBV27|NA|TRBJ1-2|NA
CASADSSLYGYTF
TGTGCCAGCGCCGACTCCAGCCTCTATGGCTACACCTTC
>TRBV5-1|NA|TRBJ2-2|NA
CASSLVLAITGELFF
TGCGCCAGCAGCTTGGTTCTAGCTATCACCGGGGAGCTGTTTTTT
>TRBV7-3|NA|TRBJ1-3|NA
CASSLKQQNTIYF
TGTGCCAGCAGCTTAAAACAGCAAAACACCATATATTTT
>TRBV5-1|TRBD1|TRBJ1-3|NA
CASSLDKGQIGNTIYF
TGCGCCAGCAGCCTAGACAAGGGACAGATTGGAAACACCATATATTTT
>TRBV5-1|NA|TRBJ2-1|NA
CASSLGGSSYNEQFF
TGCGCCAGCAGCTTGGGGGGCAGCTCCTACAATGAGCAGTTCTTC
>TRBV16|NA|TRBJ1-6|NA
CASSQGGGPNSPLHF
TGTGCCAGCAGCCAGGGAGGAGGGCCCAATTCACCCCTCCACTTT
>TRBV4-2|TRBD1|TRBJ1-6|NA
CASSQTGGGSPLHF
TGTGCCAGCAGCCAGACAGGGGGTGGCTCACCCCTCCACTTT
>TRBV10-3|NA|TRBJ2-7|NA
CAISERGPRSEQYF
TGTGCCATCAGTGAGAGGGGCCCGCGCTCCGAGCAGTACTTC
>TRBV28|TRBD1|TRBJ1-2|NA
CATGTAINYGYTF
TGTGCCACTGGGACAGCGATTAACTATGGCTACACCTTC